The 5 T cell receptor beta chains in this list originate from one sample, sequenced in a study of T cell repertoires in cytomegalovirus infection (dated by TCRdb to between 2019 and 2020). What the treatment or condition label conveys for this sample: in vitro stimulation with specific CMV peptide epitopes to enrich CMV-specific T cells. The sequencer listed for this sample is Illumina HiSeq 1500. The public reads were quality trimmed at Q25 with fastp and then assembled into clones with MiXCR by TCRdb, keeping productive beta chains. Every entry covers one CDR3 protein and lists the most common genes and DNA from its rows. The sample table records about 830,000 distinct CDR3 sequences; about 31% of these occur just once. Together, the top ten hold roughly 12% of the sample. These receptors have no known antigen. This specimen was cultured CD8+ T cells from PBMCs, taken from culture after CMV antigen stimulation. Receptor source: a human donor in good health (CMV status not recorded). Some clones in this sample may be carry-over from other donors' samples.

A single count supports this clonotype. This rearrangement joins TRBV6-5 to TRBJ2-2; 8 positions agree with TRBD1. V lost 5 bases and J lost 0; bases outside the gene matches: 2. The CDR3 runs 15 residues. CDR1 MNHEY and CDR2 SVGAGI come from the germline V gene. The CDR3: CASSTGGSNTGELFF. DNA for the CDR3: TGTGCCAGCAGTACAGGGGGGTCGAACACCGGGGAGCTGTTTTTT.

The CDR3 DNA is TGTGCCATCACCCAAACAAGGGATCAGGGGACTGCCTACGAGCAGTACTTC. As protein: CAITQTRDQGTAYEQYF. V and J are TRBV10-3 and TRBJ2-7, with D possibly called TRBD1 or TRBD2 (6 bases each). Germline assignment: CDR1 ENHRY and CDR2 SYGVKD. This CDR3 has 17 residues. With 7 bases removed from V and 2 bases from J, the gap between germline ends came to 24 bases.

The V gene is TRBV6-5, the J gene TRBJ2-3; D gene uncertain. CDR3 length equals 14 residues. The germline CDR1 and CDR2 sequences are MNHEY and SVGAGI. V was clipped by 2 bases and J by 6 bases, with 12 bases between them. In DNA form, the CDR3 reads TGTGCCAGCAGTTACGCCGAAGGTGTCGATACGCAGTATTTT. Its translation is CASSYAEGVDTQYF.

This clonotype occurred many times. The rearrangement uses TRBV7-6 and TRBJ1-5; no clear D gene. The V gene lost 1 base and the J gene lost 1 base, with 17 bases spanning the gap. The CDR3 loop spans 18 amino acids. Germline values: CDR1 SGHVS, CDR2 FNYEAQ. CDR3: CASSLGWRPAWSNQPQHF. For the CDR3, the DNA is TGTGCCAGCAGCTTAGGGTGGAGACCCGCTTGGAGCAATCAGCCCCAGCATTTT. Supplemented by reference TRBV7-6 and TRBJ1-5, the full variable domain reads GAGVSQSPRYKVTKRGQDVALRCDPISGHVSLYWYRQALGQGPEFLTYFNYEAQQDKSGLPNDRFSAERPEGSISTLTIQRTEQRDSAMYRCASSLGWRPAWSNQPQHFGDGTRLSIL.

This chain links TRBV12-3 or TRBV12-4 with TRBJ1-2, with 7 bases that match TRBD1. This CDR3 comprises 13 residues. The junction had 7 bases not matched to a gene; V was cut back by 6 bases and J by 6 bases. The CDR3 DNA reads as TGTGCCAGCAGGGGGACAGAAATAAATGGCTACACCTTC. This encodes CASRGTEINGYTF.